The next 25 T cell receptor beta chains were all read from a single sample in a study of graft-versus-host responses after intestinal transplantation. Some clones are missing from TCRdb's copy, which holds only in-frame ones; the method was immunoSEQ multiplex PCR. The sample has about 45,000 clones, 90% to 95% seen once; the top ten hold 3.5% to 5%. The sample consisted of PBMCs, taken 524 days after transplant. The receptors were sampled from a human patient who received an intestinal transplant, so some T cells may come from the graft donor.

This chain connects TRBV9 to TRBJ1-4; D is uncertain. The CDR3 is 13 amino acids. Trimming pared 1 base from V and 7 bases from J, leaving 8 bases between. Germline V gene data show CDR1 as SGDLS and CDR2 as YYNGEE. CDR3 loop: CASSVSWGEKLFF. As DNA, the CDR3 is TGTGCCAGCAGCGTAAGTTGGGGTGAAAAACTGTTTTTT.

The chain has TRBV6-1 and TRBJ2-7, with TRBD1 matching 9 bases. After removal of 4 bases from V and 0 bases from J, the junction contained 7 bases not matched to a gene. Germline lookup yields CDR1 MNHNS and CDR2 SASEGT. The CDR3 consists of 16 residues. The CDR3 DNA sequence: TGTGCCAGCAGTGGACCCGACAGGGGGTACTCCTACGAGCAGTACTTC. This encodes CASSGPDRGYSYEQYF.

V and J are TRBV7-3 and TRBJ2-2; D is undetermined. This CDR3 is built from 12 residues. CDR1 is SGHTA and CDR2 is FQGTGA in the germline V gene. V was clipped by 5 bases and J by 8 bases, with 9 bases between them. The CDR3 is CASSLAAGELFF. The CDR3 nucleotides are TGTGCCAGCAGCCTTGCCGCGGGGGAGCTGTTTTTT.

A single count supports this clone. V gene TRBV7-2 combines with J gene TRBJ2-3, with D possibly being TRBD2 (6 bases). The CDR3 is 15 amino acids. Trimming cost V 4 bases and J 7 bases, with 18 bases left between them. The germline CDR1 and CDR2 sequences are SGHTA and FQGNSA. The CDR3 nucleotides are TGTGCCAGCAGCTCGAGACTAGGAGGTTCTAATACGCAGTATTTT. Its translation is CASSSRLGGSNTQYF.

The chain uses TRBV9 and TRBJ2-1, with TRBD2 matching over 8 bases. Per the germline V gene, CDR1 is SGDLS and CDR2 is YYNGEE. Trimming at V came to 4 bases and at J to 1 base, leaving 4 bases not matched to a gene. The CDR3 consists of 15 residues. CDR3 in amino acids: CASSLGTSSYNEQFF. CDR3 DNA sequence: TGTGCCAGCAGCCTGGGGACTAGTTCCTACAATGAGCAGTTCTTC. Looking up the rest from reference TRBV9 and TRBJ2-1 gives the full variable domain: DSGVTQTPKHLITATGQRVTLRCSPRSGDLSVYWYQQSLDQGLQFLIQYYNGEERAKGNILERFSAQQFPDLHSELNLSSLELGDSALYFCASSLGTSSYNEQFFGPGTRLTVL.

V gene TRBV28 combines with J gene TRBJ2-7; D gene uncertain. This CDR3 is 13 amino acids long. V lost 2 bases and J lost 1, with 6 bases in between. Germline-derived CDR1 and CDR2 are MDHEN and SYDVKM. The CDR3 sequence is CASSLNLSYEQYF. The CDR3 nucleotides read TGTGCCAGCAGTTTAAACCTGTCCTACGAGCAGTACTTC. Full variable domain (missing parts from reference TRBV28 and TRBJ2-7): DVKVTQSSRYLVKRTGEKVFLECVQDMDHENMFWYRQDPGLGLRLIYFSYDVKMKEKGDIPEGYSVSREKKERFSLILESASTNQTSMYLCASSLNLSYEQYFGPGTRLTVT.

This clone was seen a few times. This chain connects TRBV4-2 to TRBJ2-3; a weak D match, TRBD2 (5 bases). Germline CDR1 and CDR2: LGHNA and YNFKEQ. CDR3 length equals 17 residues. Trimming pared 0 bases from V and 0 bases from J, leaving 13 bases between. CDR3: CASSQEGGLGSTDTQYF. The CDR3 DNA reads as TGTGCCAGCAGCCAAGAGGGCGGGCTCGGTAGCACAGATACGCAGTATTTT.

This chain links TRBV21-1 with TRBJ2-2; the table's D call of TRBD1 was not tested on the DNA. TRBV21-1 is a pseudogene segment. The CDR3 consists of 15 residues. CDR3 amino acids: CASSIPGQGTGELFF. CDR3 sequence (DNA): TGTGCCAGCAGCATCCCGGGACAGGGGACCGGGGAGCTGTTTTTT.

The rearrangement uses TRBV4-2 and TRBJ2-7; D is perhaps TRBD2 (6 bases). CDR1 and CDR2 (germline): LGHNA, YNFKEQ. V lost 0 bases and J lost 3, with 12 bases in between. The CDR3 is 15 residues long. The CDR3 loop reads CASSQDTGVSYEQYF. The DNA of the CDR3 is TGTGCCAGCAGCCAAGATACGGGAGTAAGCTACGAGCAGTACTTC.

The rearrangement joins TRBV5-6 to TRBJ2-7, with 8 bases aligning to TRBD1. V gave up 6 bases and J gave up 4 bases; unmatched junction bases: 9. CDR3 length equals 14 residues. Per the germline V gene, CDR1 is SGHDT and CDR2 is YYEEEE. CDR3 loop: CASNTRTGIYEQYF. Here the CDR3 DNA reads TGTGCCAGCAACACTAGGACAGGGATATACGAGCAGTACTTC.

J is TRBJ1-1 and V is TRBV27; 11 bases are a match to TRBD1. The CDR3 sequence is 15 residues long. Per germline, CDR1 MNHEY and CDR2 SMNVEV (reference sequence). Trimming took 5 bases from V and 1 from J; bases not matched to a gene: 3. This CDR3 is CASSLGTGGNTEAFF. CDR3 nucleotide sequence: TGTGCCAGCAGTCTCGGGACAGGGGGGAACACTGAAGCTTTCTTT.

In DNA form, the CDR3 reads TGTGCCAGCAGTTACGTCTCTAGCAGAGAGACCCAGTACTTC. Translation: CASSYVSSRETQYF. The chain is built from TRBV6-5 and TRBJ2-5, with D possibly matching TRBD2 (5 bases). V lost 2 bases and J lost 4, with 11 bases in between. CDR3 length equals 14 residues. From germline, CDR1 is MNHEY and CDR2 SVGAGI.

The genes are TRBV19 and TRBJ1-5, with 7 bases that match TRBD1. This CDR3 is built from 13 residues. The V segment lost 7 bases and the J segment 5 bases; nucleotides outside the gene matches: 5. The germline V gene has CDR1 LNHDA and CDR2 SQIVND (reference sequence). CDR3 protein: CASTDREYQPQHF. The CDR3 nucleotides read TGTGCCAGTACCGACAGGGAATATCAGCCCCAGCATTTT.

This rearrangement joins TRBV28 to TRBJ2-7; D might be TRBD2 (6 bases). Germline V CDR1 and CDR2: MDHEN, SYDVKM. This CDR3 comprises 16 residues. V shed 2 bases and J shed 4 bases, with 18 bases lying between them. The CDR3 sequence is CASSLALPVAAYEQYF. CDR3 DNA sequence: TGTGCCAGCAGTTTAGCCCTCCCGGTAGCGGCTTACGAGCAGTACTTC.

The chain couples TRBV7-8 to TRBJ2-1; 9 bases are shared with TRBD2. V trimming: 6 bases; J trimming: 5 bases; junction bases outside the gene matches: 14. The CDR3 loop spans 17 amino acids. Germline values: CDR1 SGHVS, CDR2 FQNEAQ. CDR3 amino acids: CASSSAILAGYNNEQFF. CDR3 DNA: TGTGCCAGCAGTTCCGCCATCCTAGCGGGATATAACAATGAGCAGTTCTTC.

V usage is TRBV6-4 and J usage is TRBJ1-3, with 7 bases matching TRBD1. The junction had 15 bases not matched to a gene; V was cut back by 2 bases and J by 2 bases. The CDR3 spans 19 residues. Looked up from germline, CDR1 is MRHNA and CDR2 is SNTAGT. The CDR3 region has the DNA TGTGCCAGCAGTGACGAAAGGGGGCAACGAAGATTGCCTGGAAACACCATATATTTT. Translated, it gives CASSDERGQRRLPGNTIYF.

V usage is TRBV29-1 and J usage is TRBJ1-1; D may be TRBD1 (5 bases). Trimming shortened V by 4 bases and J by 1 base, and 10 bases separated the two germline ends. Germline CDR1 SQVTM, CDR2 ANQGSEA. The CDR3 sequence is 13 residues long. The CDR3 is CSVVNTGNTEAFF. The CDR3 region has the DNA TGCAGCGTTGTAAACACAGGGAACACTGAAGCTTTCTTT.

The chain's CDR3 is CASSDWVGLASGNTIYF. Here the CDR3 DNA reads TGTGCCAGCAGTGATTGGGTGGGGTTAGCTTCTGGAAACACCATATATTTT. The chain employs TRBV6-1 and TRBJ1-3, with unresolved D. Germline loops: CDR1 MNHNS, CDR2 SASEGT. V was trimmed by 3 bases and J by 1 base, leaving 16 bases between them. The CDR3 has 17 residues.

The V and J genes are TRBV27 and TRBJ1-2; 9 bases fit TRBD1. CDR3 size: 16 residues. From germline, CDR1 is MNHEY and CDR2 SMNVEV (reference sequence). V dropped 0 bases and J dropped 3; count of bases not matched to a gene: 5. The CDR3 loop is CASSLSRDRADYGYTF. CDR3 coding DNA: TGTGCCAGCAGTTTATCTAGGGACAGGGCAGACTATGGCTACACCTTC.

The rearrangement links TRBV30 to TRBJ1-5; possibly TRBD1 for D (5 bases). Germline V gene sequence: CDR1 GTSNPN, CDR2 SVGIG (reference sequence). The CDR3 is 12 amino acids. The ends were cut back, 3 bases at V and 11 bases at J, with 14 bases in the middle. The CDR3 loop is CAWRTAHGAQHF. The DNA of the CDR3 is TGTGCCTGGAGGACAGCTCACGGGGCCCAGCATTTT.

V gene TRBV7-7 combines with J gene TRBJ2-1, with D hard to call. The CDR3 has 13 amino acids. Trimming stripped 1 base from V and 8 bases from J, with 9 bases between. Germline V gene sequence: CDR1 SSHAT, CDR2 FNYEAQ (reference sequence). The CDR3: CASSLGVIDEQFF. DNA for the CDR3: TGTGCCAGCAGCTTAGGGGTGATCGATGAGCAGTTCTTC.

The chain carries TRBV30 and TRBJ1-4, with TRBD1 as a possible D gene (5 bases). There are 12 residues in the CDR3. V was cut by 0 bases and J by 8 bases, with 7 bases left in between. Germline-derived CDR1 and CDR2 are GTSNPN and SVGIG (reference sequence). The CDR3 loop is CAWSVHREKLFF. CDR3 sequence (DNA): TGTGCCTGGAGTGTACACAGGGAAAAACTGTTTTTT.

V and J are TRBV5-3 and TRBJ1-5, with TRBD1 as a possible D gene (5 bases). TRBV5-3 is classed as an ORF, of uncertain function. This CDR3 has 15 amino acids. Deletions cut 8 bases from V and 5 bases from J, with 20 bases between. The chain's CDR3 is CASSQGSGDDQPQHF. CDR3 nucleotides: TGTGCCAGCAGCCAAGGTTCGGGGGACGATCAGCCCCAGCATTTT.

This chain connects TRBV6-1 to TRBJ2-4; D may match TRBD1 or TRBD2 (5 bases each). The germline gives CDR1 MNHNS, CDR2 SASEGT. The CDR3 spans 15 residues. Trimming cost V 5 bases and J 8 bases, with 19 bases left between them. CDR3 bases: TGTGCCAGCAGTTTACGCAGTGGGGGTTTGGACATTCAGTACTTC. It codes for CASSLRSGGLDIQYF.

The chain links TRBV9 to TRBJ1-3, with D unresolved. The length of the CDR3 is 19 residues. The germline V and J ends were trimmed by 1 base and 0 bases, with 20 bases remaining between them. From germline, CDR1 is SGDLS and CDR2 YYNGEE. The CDR3 is CASSVNTEDLRVSGNTIYF. CDR3 in DNA: TGTGCCAGCAGCGTAAATACCGAGGATTTACGGGTCTCTGGAAACACCATATATTTT.